The 5 T cell receptor beta chains below come from one sample, sequenced in a study of beta chain features in type 1 diabetes. Expressed TCRB transcripts were sequenced after all isolated RNA was converted to cDNA. Data came from immunoSEQ multiplex PCR; TCRdb stores just in-frame clones and leaves some out. The repertoire holds approximately 250,000 clones, with about a sixth as singletons. Their antigen targets remain unknown. Study-wide findings and caveats: People with Type 1 diabetes carried modestly yet significantly shorter TCRB CDR3s in all four CD4+ subsets.

Sequencing used naive CD4+ T cells from blood. The source is a man aged 25-45 years with type 1 diabetes.

This chain uses TRBV30 with TRBJ1-4; D remains ambiguous. Trimming pared 1 base from V and 12 bases from J, leaving 12 bases between. The length of the CDR3 is 12 residues. The V gene's germline CDR1 is GTSNPN and CDR2 SVGIG (reference sequence). CDR3 sequence: CAWSENTIELFF. The CDR3 nucleotides are TGTGCCTGGAGTGAAAACACGATTGAACTGTTTTTT. Supplemented by reference TRBV30 and TRBJ1-4, the full variable domain reads SQTIHQWPATLVQPVGSPLSLECTVEGTSNPNLYWYRQAAGRGLQLLFYSVGIGQISSEVPQNLSASRPQDRQFILSSKKLLLSDSGFYLCAWSENTIELFFGSGTQLSVL.

This clone was found once. The rearrangement uses TRBV6-6 and TRBJ2-3, with 10 bases identical to TRBD2. Germline loops: CDR1 MNHNY, CDR2 SVGAGI (reference sequence). This CDR3 has 14 amino acids. V trimming: 6 bases; J trimming: 0 bases; junction bases outside the gene matches: 0. Written as DNA, the CDR3 is TGTGCCAGCAGGACTAGCGGGAGCACAGATACGCAGTATTTT. It is translated as CASRTSGSTDTQYF.

This clone has just a few counts. V gene TRBV25-1 combines with J gene TRBJ2-7; tentative D call: TRBD1 (6 bases). CDR3 size: 14 residues. Per the germline V gene, CDR1 is MGHDK and CDR2 is SYGVNS. V was shortened by 3 bases and J by 1 base, with 10 bases between the two germline ends. The CDR3 sequence: CASSERQGSYEQYF. The CDR3 coding sequence is TGTGCCAGCAGTGAGAGGCAGGGGTCCTACGAGCAGTACTTC.

V is TRBV18 and J is TRBJ2-7, with a weak D call TRBD1 (6 bases). This CDR3 contains 13 residues. Trimming cost V 3 bases and J 6 bases, with 12 bases left between them. Germline V gene lookup returns CDR1 KGHSH and CDR2 LQKENI. The CDR3 here is CASSPGAGAEQYF. The CDR3 DNA sequence: TGTGCCAGCTCACCTGGGGCAGGGGCCGAGCAGTACTTC.

The chain links TRBV27 to TRBJ2-5; 11 nucleotides match TRBD2. In germline, CDR1 is MNHEY, CDR2 SMNVEV (reference sequence). The CDR3 has 14 amino acids. V lost 6 bases, J lost 7 bases, and 7 bases stayed unmatched. CDR3 region: CASRIAGGARTQYF. The CDR3 DNA sequence: TGTGCCAGCAGAATAGCGGGAGGGGCTAGGACCCAGTACTTC.